This is a list of T cell receptor beta chains from one sample in a study of early T cells in non-severe SARS-CoV-2 infection. One entry per CDR3 protein results from TCRdb running MiXCR on the 5' RACE reads. The sample lists tens of thousands of distinct CDR3 sequences, about 6% occurring once. The starting material was whole blood, obtained at baseline. Receptors originate from an adult who was a healthcare worker with PCR-confirmed SARS-CoV-2 infection or an uninfected control (not recorded which). Both conserved end residues are part of each CDR3. The D gene is left open where the match is weak. Rows give clone size only sometimes, using once, few, many, or a class for an expanded clone.

j_gene	v_gene	abundance	len	d_gene	CDR3aa	CDR3nt
TRBJ1-2	TRBV20-1	few	13	.	CSAREEGWSGYTF	TGCAGTGCTAGAGAAGAGGGTTGGTCGGGCTACACCTTC
TRBJ2-7	TRBV28	many	15	TRBD1	CASSFVGQGANEQYF	TGTGCCAGCAGTTTCGTGGGACAGGGGGCAAACGAGCAGTACTTC
TRBJ2-4	TRBV12-3/TRBV12-4	.	14	.	CASSDSPAKNIQYF	TGTGCCAGCAGTGACAGCCCAGCCAAAAACATTCAGTACTTC
TRBJ2-1	TRBV24-1	few	14	TRBD2	CATSDSAGVGEQFF	TGTGCCACCAGTGACTCAGCGGGAGTAGGTGAGCAGTTCTTC
TRBJ2-7	TRBV28	few	13	.	CASKGGNIHEQYF	TGTGCCAGCAAAGGCGGGAACATCCACGAGCAGTACTTC
TRBJ2-7	TRBV7-9	.	13	TRBD1	CASSTGTDYEQYF	TGTGCCAGCAGCACCGGGACAGACTACGAGCAGTACTTC
TRBJ2-5	TRBV7-2	.	16	.	CASSLNGGGLKETQYF	TGTGCCAGCAGCCTAAACGGTGGTGGTTTAAAAGAGACCCAGTACTTC
TRBJ1-2	TRBV20-1	many	16	TRBD1	CSASFGTGGVNYGYTF	TGCAGTGCTAGTTTCGGGACAGGGGGCGTAAACTATGGCTACACCTTC
TRBJ2-7	TRBV2	.	14	.	CASRNRWREYEQYF	TGTGCCAGCAGAAACAGGTGGCGGGAATACGAGCAGTACTTC
TRBJ2-1	TRBV28	few	14	.	CASMPVGSYNEQFF	TGTGCCAGCATGCCAGTCGGCTCCTACAATGAGCAGTTCTTC
TRBJ1-4	TRBV10-3	many	13	.	CAISGGTNEKLFF	TGTGCCATCAGTGGGGGCACTAATGAAAAACTGTTTTTT
TRBJ2-2	TRBV7-2	many	14	.	CASSSIGGAGELFF	TGTGCCAGCAGCTCCATAGGGGGGGCCGGGGAGCTGTTTTTT
TRBJ1-4	TRBV4-1	many	17	.	CASSPWGRERANEKLFF	TGCGCCAGCAGCCCCTGGGGTCGGGAGAGGGCTAATGAAAAACTGTTTTTT
TRBJ2-2	TRBV18	few	16	.	CASSPSLVKNTGELFF	TGTGCCAGCTCACCAAGTCTAGTCAAAAACACCGGGGAGCTGTTTTTT
TRBJ1-3	TRBV12-3/TRBV12-4	few	14	.	CASRLQGSGNTIYF	TGTGCCAGCAGGCTACAAGGGTCGGGAAACACCATATATTTT
TRBJ2-5	TRBV29-1	.	13	.	CSVAPTITETQYF	TGCAGCGTTGCCCCGACAATAACAGAGACCCAGTACTTC
TRBJ1-1	TRBV28	.	15	TRBD1	CASRESGTANTEAFF	TGTGCCAGCAGGGAATCCGGGACAGCGAACACTGAAGCTTTCTTT